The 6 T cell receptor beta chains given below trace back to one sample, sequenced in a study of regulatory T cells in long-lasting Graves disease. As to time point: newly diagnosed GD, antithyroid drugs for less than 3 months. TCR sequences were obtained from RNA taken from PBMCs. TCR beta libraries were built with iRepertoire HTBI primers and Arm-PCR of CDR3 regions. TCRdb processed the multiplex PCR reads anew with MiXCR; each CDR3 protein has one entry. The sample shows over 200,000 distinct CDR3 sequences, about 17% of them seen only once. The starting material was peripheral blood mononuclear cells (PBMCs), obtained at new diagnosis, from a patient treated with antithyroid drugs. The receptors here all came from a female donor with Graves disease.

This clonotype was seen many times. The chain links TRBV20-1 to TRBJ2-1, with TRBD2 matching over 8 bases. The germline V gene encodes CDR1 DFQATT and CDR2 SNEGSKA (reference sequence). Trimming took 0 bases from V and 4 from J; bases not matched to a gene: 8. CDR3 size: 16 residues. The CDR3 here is CSARDLSSGTYNEQFF. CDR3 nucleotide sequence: TGCAGTGCTAGAGATCTTAGTAGCGGGACATACAATGAGCAGTTCTTC.

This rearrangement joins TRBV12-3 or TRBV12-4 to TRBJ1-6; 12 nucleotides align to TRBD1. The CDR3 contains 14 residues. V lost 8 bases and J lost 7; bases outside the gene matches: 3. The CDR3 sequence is CASSGTGGNSPLHF. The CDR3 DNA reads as TGTGCCAGCTCCGGGACAGGGGGCAATTCACCCCTCCACTTT.

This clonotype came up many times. The DNA of the CDR3 is TGTGCCATCAGTGGAGGGGACAGGGGGGCCGGGGCCAACGTCCTGACTTTC. Translated, it gives CAISGGDRGAGANVLTF. The chain recombines TRBV10-3 with TRBJ2-6; 11 positions agree with TRBD1. Germline V gene data show CDR1 as ENHRY and CDR2 as SYGVKD. The trim removed 4 bases at V and 4 bases at J, leaving 6 bases unmatched. The CDR3 runs 17 residues.

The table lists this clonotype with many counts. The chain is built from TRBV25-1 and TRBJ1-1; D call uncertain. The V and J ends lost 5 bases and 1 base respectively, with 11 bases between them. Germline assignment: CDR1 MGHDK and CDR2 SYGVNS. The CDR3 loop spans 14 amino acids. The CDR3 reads CASSRLGGNTEAFF. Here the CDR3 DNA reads TGTGCCAGCAGTAGGTTAGGAGGGAACACTGAAGCTTTCTTT.

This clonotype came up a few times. CDR3 in amino acids: CSARDLGGEQFF. The CDR3 DNA sequence: TGCAGTGCTAGAGATCTGGGGGGAGAGCAGTTCTTC. The J gene is TRBJ2-1, the V gene TRBV20-1, with D possibly TRBD2 on 6 matching bases. The length of the CDR3 is 12 residues. V was cut by 0 bases and J by 10 bases, with 10 bases left in between. Germline CDR1 DFQATT, CDR2 SNEGSKA (reference sequence).

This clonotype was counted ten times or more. CDR3 DNA: TGTGCCAGCAGCCCCTCGGACAGGGGGGGCTACACCTTC. Amino acid sequence: CASSPSDRGGYTF. The chain is built from TRBV11-3 and TRBJ1-2; 10 nucleotides agree with TRBD1. V shed 5 bases and J 8 bases; nucleotides not matched to a gene: 5. Germline assignment: CDR1 SGHNT and CDR2 YENEEA. The CDR3 runs to 13 residues.